This is a list of T cell receptor beta chains from one sample in a study of T cell responses to AZD1222 COVID-19 vaccine. The repertoire was sequenced with immunoSEQ multiplex PCR; TCRdb's copy has only in-frame clones and lacks some. The data contain more than 85,000 clones, over 75% of them singletons. Sequencing used peripheral blood, obtained on day 0 of AZD1222 vaccination. The receptors shown here come from an adult in good health. Both conserved end residues are part of each CDR3. D genes are given only for firm matches. Only some rows state a clone size, as once, few, many or a class for expanded clones.

>NA|TRBJ1-5|NA|TRBV27
TGTGCCAGCAGTCCCCCGGGCAATCAGCCCCAGCATTTT
CASSPPGNQPQHF
>NA|TRBJ1-1|NA|TRBV6-1
TGTGCCAGCAGTGAAGTATTCACCCGGAACACTGAAGCTTTCTTT
CASSEVFTRNTEAFF
>TRBD2|TRBJ2-3|once|TRBV6-2/TRBV6-3
TGTGCCAGCAGTTACGTCGCGGTAAAGCGGGGGGACACAGATACGCAGTATTTT
CASSYVAVKRGDTDTQYF
>TRBD1|TRBJ1-4|few|TRBV28
TGTGCCAGCAGTCGACAGGGTACTGTGATTGAAAAACTGTTTTTT
CASSRQGTVIEKLFF
>NA|TRBJ1-5|once|TRBV2
TGTGCCAGCAGTCAAGAGCGGGTTAGCAATCAGCCCCAGCATTTT
CASSQERVSNQPQHF
>TRBD1|TRBJ2-7|NA|TRBV28
TGTGCCAGCAGTCCGTCCAGCCACCGGGACAGGGACTTC
CASSPSSHRDRDF
>NA|TRBJ1-1|NA|TRBV27
TGTGCCAGCAGGCCCCCTGGGGGAGGGTACACTGAAGCTTTCTTT
CASRPPGGGYTEAFF
>TRBD2|TRBJ2-5|NA|TRBV5-1
TGCGCCAGCAGCTTGGGAAGCGGGGAGGTACAAGAGACCCAGTACTTC
CASSLGSGEVQETQYF
>TRBD2|TRBJ2-5|once|TRBV28
TGTGCCAGCAGTTTCAGCGGGAAAGAGACCCAGTACTTC
CASSFSGKETQYF
>TRBD2|TRBJ2-3|NA|TRBV10-3
TGTGCCATCAGTGAGTTAGCGGGGGGCCAGACAGATACGCAGTATTTT
CAISELAGGQTDTQYF
>NA|TRBJ2-1|NA|TRBV2
TGTGCCAGCACCCTCGAGGGTAGCTTCAATGAGCAGTTCTTC
CASTLEGSFNEQFF
>NA|TRBJ1-1|NA|TRBV30
TGTGCCTGGAGCCTCGGGGGGGAAGCTTTCTTT
CAWSLGGEAFF
>NA|TRBJ2-7|NA|TRBV5-1
TGCGCCAGCAGCTCCGGGCCCTCCTACGAGCAGTACTTC
CASSSGPSYEQYF
>TRBD1|TRBJ1-5|NA|TRBV18
TGTGCCAGCTCACCAGGACAGGGTGGTCAGCCCCAGCATTTT
CASSPGQGGQPQHF
>NA|TRBJ1-1|NA|TRBV25-1
TGTGCCAGCACAGAGGCCGGGAGCACTGAAGCTTTCTTT
CASTEAGSTEAFF
>NA|TRBJ1-2|NA|TRBV19
TGTGCCTGCCAGAGTGCTAACTATGGCTACACCTTC
CACQSANYGYTF
>TRBD1|TRBJ1-1|NA|TRBV5-4
TGTGCCAGCAGCTTAGGACAGGGGGCCTCTGAAGCTTTCTTT
CASSLGQGASEAFF
>NA|TRBJ1-6|NA|TRBV10-3
TGTGCCATCAGTGAACGGGGGGCTCAAGGATCACCCCTCCACTTT
CAISERGAQGSPLHF
>TRBD2|TRBJ2-7|NA|TRBV3-1/TRBV3-2
TGTGCCAGCAGCGAAAATCACGGGACTAGCGACGAGCAGTACTTC
CASSENHGTSDEQYF
>NA|TRBJ2-2|NA|TRBV21-1
TGTGCCAGCACCCCGTTAGCTAGCGGGGGTACCGGGGAGCTGTTTTTT
CASTPLASGGTGELFF
>NA|TRBJ2-4|NA|TRBV18
TGTGCCAGCTCCACCGGAGCTGGAAACATTCAGTACTTC
CASSTGAGNIQYF
>TRBD1|TRBJ2-7|NA|TRBV6-1
TGTGCCAGCAGGGGACAGGGGAACGAGCAGTACTTC
CASRGQGNEQYF
>NA|TRBJ2-7|NA|TRBV28
TGTGCCAGCACGACTCTTGGGGACGACTCCTACGAGCAGTACTTC
CASTTLGDDSYEQYF
>NA|TRBJ2-1|NA|TRBV18
TGTGCCAGCTCCCCGGGCATCTACAATGAGCAGTTCTTC
CASSPGIYNEQFF
>NA|TRBJ1-1|NA|TRBV28
TGTGCCAGCAGACTAATCGGCGAAGAAGCTTTCTTT
CASRLIGEEAFF
>NA|TRBJ1-3|few|TRBV23-1
TGCGCCAGCAGTCAAAGGGGGAAGGGTCCTGGAAACACCATATATTTT
CASSQRGKGPGNTIYF
>TRBD1|TRBJ1-6|NA|TRBV27
TGTGCCAGCGCCACCTATCTGACAGGGTTAGTGACACCCCTCCACTTT
CASATYLTGLVTPLHF
>TRBD2|TRBJ2-1|NA|TRBV27
TGTGCCAGCAGGCCAAGCGGGGGGGACTACAATGAGCAGTTCTTC
CASRPSGGDYNEQFF
>NA|TRBJ1-5|NA|TRBV7-2
TGTGCCAGCAGCCCGGACAGTAGCAATCAGCCCCAGCATTTT
CASSPDSSNQPQHF
>TRBD1|TRBJ1-5|NA|TRBV25-1
TGTGCCAGCAGGGCGACAGGGTCGAGTCAGCCCCAGCATTTT
CASRATGSSQPQHF
>NA|TRBJ1-2|NA|TRBV18
TGTGCCAGCTCACCATCCGTGACAGAAAGCTATGGCTACACCTTC
CASSPSVTESYGYTF
>NA|TRBJ1-6|NA|TRBV7-2
TGTGCCAGCAGCTTATCAGGGAGGTTCTCCTATAATTCACCCCTCCACTTT
CASSLSGRFSYNSPLHF
>NA|TRBJ1-4|NA|TRBV9
TGTGCCAGCAGCGCCCGGGACACTAATGAAAAACTGTTTTTT
CASSARDTNEKLFF
>TRBD2|TRBJ2-1|NA|TRBV5-4
TGTGCCAGCAGCTTCAAGTTGGCCGAGCGGGGGAGACACAATGAGCAGTTCTTC
CASSFKLAERGRHNEQFF
>TRBD1|TRBJ1-1|NA|TRBV5-1
TGCGCCAGCAAGAGGGGGCCCCAGGGGCGCGTCACTGAAGCTTTCTTT
CASKRGPQGRVTEAFF
>TRBD2|TRBJ2-2|NA|TRBV18
TGTGCCAGCTCAGCCCTCGGGACTAGCGGGAGGGCCAACACCGGGGAGCTGTTTTTT
CASSALGTSGRANTGELFF
>NA|TRBJ1-2|NA|TRBV19
TGTGCCAGCAACGGGGACGGAAACTATGGCTACACCTTC
CASNGDGNYGYTF
>NA|TRBJ1-1|NA|TRBV29-1
TGCAGCGTCGAATTGGGTCCACGGAGAAACACTGAAGCTTTCTTT
CSVELGPRRNTEAFF
>NA|TRBJ1-2|NA|TRBV12-3/TRBV12-4
TGTGCCAGCAGTTCAGATAACTATGGCTACACCTTC
CASSSDNYGYTF
>NA|TRBJ1-5|once|TRBV24-1
TGTGCCACCAGTGGATCCCCCTCCTTCAATCAGCCCCAGCATTTT
CATSGSPSFNQPQHF
>NA|TRBJ1-2|NA|TRBV19
TGTGCCAGTAGTGCCCCAGGGGTCGGCTATGGCTACACCTTC
CASSAPGVGYGYTF
>NA|TRBJ1-3|once|TRBV20-1
TGCAGTGCTAGTGGACAGAATGGAAACACCATATATTTT
CSASGQNGNTIYF
>NA|TRBJ1-3|NA|TRBV5-1
TGCGCCAGCAGCCTTTCCGGGGTGTTGGGAAACACCATATATTTT
CASSLSGVLGNTIYF
>NA|TRBJ2-7|NA|TRBV9
TGTGCCAGCAGCGAGGACGTCCCCTCCTACGAGCAGTACTTC
CASSEDVPSYEQYF
>TRBD2|TRBJ2-1|few|TRBV9
TGTGCCAGCAGCGTAGTAGGGACTAGCGGGACTAATGAGCAGTTCTTC
CASSVVGTSGTNEQFF
>NA|TRBJ1-2|NA|TRBV13
TGTGCCAGCAGCTCCCGGGCCCCAGGAGATGATGGCTACACCTTC
CASSSRAPGDDGYTF
>TRBD1|TRBJ1-3|NA|TRBV19
TGTGCCAGTAGTTTCCAGGGGGCGCGAGGAAACACCATATATTTT
CASSFQGARGNTIYF
>NA|TRBJ1-2|NA|TRBV2
TGTGCCAGCAGTAAGACAGGCCGGCGATACTATGGCTACACCTTC
CASSKTGRRYYGYTF
>TRBD2|TRBJ2-7|NA|TRBV24-1
TGTGCCACCGCTACTAGCGGGAGCTCCTACGAGCAGTACTTC
CATATSGSSYEQYF
>TRBD2|TRBJ2-2|once|TRBV7-2
TGTGCCAGCAGCTTTACTAGCGGGGGCCATCGCGGGGAGCTGTTTTTT
CASSFTSGGHRGELFF
>NA|TRBJ2-2|once|TRBV12-3/TRBV12-4
TGTGCCAGCAGCCAGGAGGGTACCGGGGAGCTGTTTTTT
CASSQEGTGELFF
>NA|TRBJ2-3|NA|TRBV7-2
TGTGCCAGCGTTGCACAGGGAGGAACAGATACGCAGTATTTT
CASVAQGGTDTQYF
>NA|TRBJ2-5|NA|TRBV21-1
TGTGCCAGCAGCAAGGGCCTAGCGGGCGCACCCGGCCAAGAGACCCAGTACTTC
CASSKGLAGAPGQETQYF
>TRBD2|TRBJ2-3|NA|TRBV6-2/TRBV6-3
TGTGCCAGCAGTTATTTGCGGAGGGAGGGCTCTTTGGCAGATACGCAGTATTTT
CASSYLRREGSLADTQYF
>NA|TRBJ1-1|NA|TRBV2
TGTTCTACTACCCGTGATGGGGCAGAAACTGAAGCTTTCTTT
CSTTRDGAETEAFF
>NA|TRBJ2-1|NA|TRBV7-3
TGTGCCAGCAGCTTAAGTTGGGACACCTCCTACAATGAGCAGTTCTTC
CASSLSWDTSYNEQFF